This T cell receptor beta chain was sequenced during a study of T-cell memory formation after mild COVID-19. Study as a whole: The TCR clusters were mostly specific to one donor. General study results and limits: Those CD4+ clones that contracted were mainly in CM and EM (CD8+ ones in EMRA). Contracting clones from day 15 to 85 showed balanced CD4/CD8; later expanders favored CD4+.

V was pared by 4 bases and J by 3 bases, with 7 bases of the junction left unmatched. The CDR3 contains 15 residues. Looked up from germline, CDR1 is MNHNY and CDR2 is SVGAGI (reference sequence). With respect to this clonotype: Antigen unknown.

5'RACE primed from the constant segment yielded TCR alpha and TCR beta cDNA libraries bearing sample barcodes and UMIs. TCRdb passed the 5' RACE reads through MiXCR, listing each CDR3 protein once. The sample yields fewer than 150,000 distinct CDR3 sequences, 13% to 15% seen once. The receptor comes from an adult woman who had mild COVID-19 (a few samples of this study predate the infection). Cell type and time point are not known. The chain combines TRBV6-6 with TRBJ2-3; the match to TRBD2 covers 7 bases. Sequencing input: PBMCs or a T cell subset sorted from them (not recorded which). CDR3 coding DNA: TGTGCCAGCAGTTCCGGACTAGGTGTGACAGATACGCAGTATTTT. Protein product: CASSSGLGVTDTQYF.